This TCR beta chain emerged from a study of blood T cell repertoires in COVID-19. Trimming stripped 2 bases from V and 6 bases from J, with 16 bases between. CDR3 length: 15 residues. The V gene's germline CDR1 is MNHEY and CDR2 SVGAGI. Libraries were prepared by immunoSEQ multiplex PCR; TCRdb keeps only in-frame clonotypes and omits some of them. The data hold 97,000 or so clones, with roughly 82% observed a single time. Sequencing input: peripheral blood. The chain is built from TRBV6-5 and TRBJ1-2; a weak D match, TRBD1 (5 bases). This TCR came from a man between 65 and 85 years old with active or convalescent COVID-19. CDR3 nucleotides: TGTGCCAGCAGTTACGGACCGGGGGGGTCGGATGGCTACACCTTC. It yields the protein CASSYGPGGSDGYTF.